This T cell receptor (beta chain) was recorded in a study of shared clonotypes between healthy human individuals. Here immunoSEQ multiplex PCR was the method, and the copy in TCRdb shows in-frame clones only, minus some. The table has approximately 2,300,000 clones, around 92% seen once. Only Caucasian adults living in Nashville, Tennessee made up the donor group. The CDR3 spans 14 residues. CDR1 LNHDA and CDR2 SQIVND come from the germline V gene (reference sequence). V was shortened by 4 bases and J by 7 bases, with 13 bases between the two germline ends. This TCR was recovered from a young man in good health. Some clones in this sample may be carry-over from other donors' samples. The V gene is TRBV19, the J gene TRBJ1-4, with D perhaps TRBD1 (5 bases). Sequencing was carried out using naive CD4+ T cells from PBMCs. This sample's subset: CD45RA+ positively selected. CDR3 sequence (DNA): TGTGCCAGTAGTAAGACAGCAAATGGTGAAAAACTGTTTTTT. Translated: CASSKTANGEKLFF.